The 26 T cell receptor beta chains below all came from one sample that was sequenced in a study of T cell repertoires in cytomegalovirus infection. TCRdb reprocessed the reads via MiXCR and lists one record per CDR3 protein. Altogether some 300,000 distinct CDR3 sequences are present, about 17% being singletons, with the ten largest covering around 13%. The specimen sequenced was PBMCs. All receptors derive from a human donor in good health (CMV status not recorded). Some clones in this sample may be carry-over from other donors' samples.

In its sample, this clonotype was seen many times. The J gene is TRBJ2-1, the V gene TRBV6-2 or TRBV6-3; possibly TRBD1 or TRBD2 for D (5 bases each). The CDR3 runs to 14 residues. CDR1 and CDR2 (germline): MNHEY, SVGEGT. The V gene lost 4 bases and the J gene lost 5 bases, with 12 bases spanning the gap. DNA of the CDR3: TGTGCCAGCAGTTCCGGGGACGCAAACAATGAGCAGTTCTTC. Amino acids: CASSSGDANNEQFF.

This clonotype was counted many times. The chain couples TRBV7-2 to TRBJ2-7, with D unclear. The CDR3 runs to 11 residues. Deletions cut 2 bases from V and 5 bases from J, with 4 bases between. Germline CDR1 reads SGHTA; CDR2 reads FQGNSA. The chain's CDR3 is CASSLRDEQYF. The CDR3 coding sequence is TGTGCCAGCAGCTTAAGGGACGAGCAGTACTTC.

This chain joins TRBV20-1 and TRBJ1-6, with D unclear. Trimming took 3 bases from V and 9 from J, leaving 12 bases between them. CDR3 size: 13 residues. Per germline, CDR1 DFQATT and CDR2 SNEGSKA (reference sequence). DNA for the CDR3: TGCAGTGCTAGGCGACAAGATAGTTCACCCCTCCACTTT. As protein: CSARRQDSSPLHF.

The rearrangement uses TRBV5-1 and TRBJ2-3, with a possible D match to TRBD1 (7 bases). The germline CDR1 and CDR2 sequences are SGHRS and YFSETQ. V dropped 0 bases and J dropped 2 bases, with 13 bases sitting between them. This CDR3 is 16 amino acids long. CDR3 protein: CASSLAAGGTTDTQYF. The CDR3 nucleotides are TGCGCCAGCAGCTTGGCGGCAGGGGGGACCACAGATACGCAGTATTTT. The full variable domain, completed using reference TRBV5-1 and TRBJ2-3, is KAGVTQTPRYLIKTRGQQVTLSCSPISGHRSVSWYQQTPGQGLQFLFEYFSETQRNKGNFPGRFSGRQFSNSRSEMNVSTLELGDSALYLCASSLAAGGTTDTQYFGPGTRLTVL.

V gene TRBV19 combines with J gene TRBJ1-1; 7 nucleotides align to TRBD1. With V trimmed by 7 bases and J by 5 bases, 7 bases remained unmatched. Germline CDR1 and CDR2: LNHDA and SQIVND (reference sequence). CDR3 length: 13 amino acids. The CDR3 DNA sequence: TGTGCCAGTATAAGGACAGGCGGGACTGAAGCTTTCTTT. This codes for CASIRTGGTEAFF.

This clonotype occurred many times. The chain carries TRBV7-9 and TRBJ1-1; D gene uncertain. The CDR3 is 13 residues long. V was cut by 1 base and J by 8 bases, with 11 bases left in between. Germline V lookup: CDR1 SEHNR, CDR2 FQNEAQ (reference sequence). The CDR3 is CASSLVGVVEAFF. The DNA for the CDR3 is TGTGCCAGCAGCTTAGTTGGGGTAGTGGAAGCTTTCTTT.

Comment on this clonotype: A much larger clone lies a single base off, so this may be a read error. The V gene is TRBV7-2, the J gene TRBJ2-7; TRBD2 might be the D (5 bases). Germline CDR1 SGHTA, CDR2 FQGNSA. The CDR3 consists of 15 residues. V dropped 1 base and J dropped 0 bases, with 10 bases sitting between them. The CDR3 region has the DNA TGTGCCAGCAGCTTAGGACTAATGAGCTCCTACGAGCAGTACTTC. Protein: CASSLGLMSSYEQYF.

V and J are TRBV15 and TRBJ1-4; a weak D match, TRBD1 (5 bases). The CDR3 is 15 amino acids. CDR1 is LNHNV and CDR2 is YYDKDF in the germline V gene (reference sequence). V lost 1 base and J lost 8, with 14 bases in between. The CDR3 sequence: CATSRAWDVGEKLFF. CDR3 DNA: TGTGCCACCAGCAGAGCGTGGGACGTTGGAGAAAAACTGTTTTTT.

Ten or more counts support this clonotype. V is TRBV7-2 and J is TRBJ2-2; D uncertain. The germline V gene encodes CDR1 SGHTA and CDR2 FQGNSA. V was pared by 5 bases and J by 7 bases, with 14 bases between. This CDR3 is built from 14 residues. The CDR3 spells CASSPARHLGELFF. Here the CDR3 DNA reads TGTGCCAGCAGCCCAGCCCGGCACCTCGGGGAGCTGTTTTTT.

V usage is TRBV4-2 and J usage is TRBJ2-3; 8 bases are shared with TRBD2. With V trimmed by 1 base and J by 1 base, 4 bases remained unmatched. The CDR3 is made up of 16 amino acids. The germline V gene encodes CDR1 LGHNA and CDR2 YNFKEQ. CDR3 nucleotide sequence: TGTGCCAGCAGCCAAGGACGGGGGGGCCGCACAGATACGCAGTATTTT. It yields the protein CASSQGRGGRTDTQYF.

The chain carries TRBV12-3 or TRBV12-4 and TRBJ1-4, with unresolved D. V was shortened by 6 bases and J by 6 bases, with 14 bases between the two germline ends. There are 14 residues in the CDR3. CDR3 coding DNA: TGTGCCAGCAGGCCCGGAAACAATTATGAAAAACTGTTTTTT. This encodes CASRPGNNYEKLFF.

This clonotype was seen a handful of times. The chain combines TRBV18 with TRBJ2-1, with a tentative D call TRBD2 (5 bases). V gave up 0 bases and J gave up 9 bases, with 12 bases separating them. The germline V gene has CDR1 KGHSH and CDR2 LQKENI. This CDR3 has 14 residues. The CDR3 sequence: CASSPPGGVTEQFF. Written as DNA, the CDR3 is TGTGCCAGCTCACCACCCGGAGGAGTGACTGAGCAGTTCTTC.

This clonotype was seen ten or more times. The rearrangement links TRBV6-2 or TRBV6-3 to TRBJ1-1, with D hard to call. Trimming shortened V by 8 bases and J by 1 base, and 23 bases separated the two germline ends. CDR3 length: 17 residues. Germline V gene lookup returns CDR1 MNHEY and CDR2 SVGEGT. The CDR3 sequence: CASLRRVIRAWNTEAFF. DNA for the CDR3: TGTGCCAGCCTCCGGAGGGTCATCCGAGCTTGGAACACTGAAGCTTTCTTT.

This clonotype was counted ten times or more. The genes are TRBV27 and TRBJ2-6; D is ambiguous. Germline CDR1 and CDR2: MNHEY and SMNVEV (reference sequence). V was shortened by 5 bases and J by 3 bases, with 11 bases between the two germline ends. The CDR3 is made up of 15 amino acids. Written as DNA, the CDR3 is TGTGCCAGCAGTCTTGGAGATGGTGGGGCCAACGTCCTGACTTTC. This translates into CASSLGDGGANVLTF.

V gene TRBV7-2 combines with J gene TRBJ2-6; tentatively, D is TRBD1 or TRBD2 (5 bases each). V lost 1 base and J 2 bases, leaving 12 bases between the germline ends. Germline lookup yields CDR1 SGHTA and CDR2 FQGNSA. This CDR3 is built from 17 residues. The chain's CDR3 is CASSLVGGFTGANVLTF. The DNA of the CDR3 is TGTGCCAGCAGCTTAGTTGGGGGTTTCACTGGGGCCAACGTCCTGACTTTC.

This clonotype was observed many times. J is TRBJ1-5 and V is TRBV7-2, with a weak D call TRBD1 (5 bases). The CDR3 runs to 15 residues. Germline V lookup: CDR1 SGHTA, CDR2 FQGNSA. Trimming left V 5 bases short and J 3 bases short, with 14 bases between. CDR3 bases: TGTGCCAGCAGCGCCGCCGGGACGGTCAATCAGCCCCAGCATTTT. Translating it yields CASSAAGTVNQPQHF.

This clonotype was detected many times. The chain employs TRBV7-6 and TRBJ2-1, with TRBD2 matching over 8 bases. This CDR3 has 14 amino acids. Germline lookup yields CDR1 SGHVS and CDR2 FNYEAQ. J gave up 12 bases and V 4 bases, and 11 bases lay outside the gene matches. This CDR3 is CASSSPAGGGRQFF. As DNA, the CDR3 is TGTGCCAGCAGCTCACCCGCGGGGGGAGGGCGGCAGTTCTTC.

This clonotype came up a few times. The rearrangement uses TRBV5-1 and TRBJ2-5; 9 bases fit TRBD1. The CDR3 spans 15 residues. Germline-derived CDR1 and CDR2 are SGHRS and YFSETQ. With V trimmed by 1 base and J by 3 bases, 4 bases remained unmatched. The CDR3 sequence: CASSLMGQGEETQYF. Here the CDR3 DNA reads TGCGCCAGCAGCTTGATGGGACAGGGCGAAGAGACCCAGTACTTC. Looking up the rest from reference TRBV5-1 and TRBJ2-5 gives the full variable domain: KAGVTQTPRYLIKTRGQQVTLSCSPISGHRSVSWYQQTPGQGLQFLFEYFSETQRNKGNFPGRFSGRQFSNSRSEMNVSTLELGDSALYLCASSLMGQGEETQYFGPGTRLLVL.

The table lists this clonotype with many counts. This chain uses TRBV7-2 with TRBJ1-1; possible D gene TRBD1, 6 bases. Trimming stripped 5 bases from V and 5 bases from J, with 15 bases between. Germline lookup yields CDR1 SGHTA and CDR2 FQGNSA. The CDR3 sequence is 14 residues long. The CDR3 nucleotides read TGTGCCAGCAGCGTCTCCGGGACAAGAACTGAAGCTTTCTTT. Translating it yields CASSVSGTRTEAFF.

This clonotype was seen repeatedly, ten times or more. This chain connects TRBV7-2 to TRBJ1-3; D is unresolved. Trimming removed 1 base from V and 0 bases from J, with 10 bases in between. Looked up from germline, CDR1 is SGHTA and CDR2 is FQGNSA. The CDR3 is 16 amino acids. CDR3 residues: CASSLGPVNSGNTIYF. The CDR3 DNA is TGTGCCAGCAGCTTAGGCCCAGTCAACTCTGGAAACACCATATATTTT.

This clonotype was detected ten times or more. The chain carries TRBV7-6 and TRBJ2-7; 11 nucleotides align to TRBD1. V lost 0 bases, J lost 5 bases, and 12 bases stayed unmatched. Per germline, CDR1 SGHVS and CDR2 FNYEAQ. The CDR3 is made up of 18 amino acids. CDR3 region: CASSLAGGQGAFVDEQYF. CDR3 nucleotide sequence: TGTGCCAGCAGCTTAGCGGGAGGACAGGGGGCGTTCGTGGACGAGCAGTACTTC. Filled out from reference TRBV7-6 and TRBJ2-7, the complete variable domain reads GAGVSQSPRYKVTKRGQDVALRCDPISGHVSLYWYRQALGQGPEFLTYFNYEAQQDKSGLPNDRFSAERPEGSISTLTIQRTEQRDSAMYRCASSLAGGQGAFVDEQYFGPGTRLTVT.

This clonotype was seen a few times. This rearrangement joins TRBV6-1 to TRBJ1-5, with 7 bases identical to TRBD1. Germline lookup yields CDR1 MNHNS and CDR2 SASEGT. The V and J ends lost 5 bases and 3 bases, in that order; junction bases with no gene match: 4. The CDR3 totals 14 residues. The CDR3, as DNA: TGTGCCAGCAGTCCGACAGGGCCCAATCAGCCCCAGCATTTT. Protein sequence: CASSPTGPNQPQHF.

This clonotype was observed a few times. This chain uses TRBV6-5 with TRBJ2-5, with D unresolved. The CDR3 contains 16 residues. V lost 0 bases to trimming and J lost 2 bases, with 13 bases between them. The germline CDR1 and CDR2 sequences are MNHEY and SVGAGI. CDR3 sequence: CASSYSVLTAQETQYF. The CDR3 DNA follows: TGTGCCAGCAGTTACTCGGTTTTAACAGCTCAAGAGACCCAGTACTTC.

This chain links TRBV29-1 with TRBJ1-2, with D unresolved. V lost 6 bases, J lost 2 bases, and 13 bases lay in between. The CDR3 extends over 13 amino acids. CDR1 SQVTM and CDR2 ANQGSEA come from the germline V gene. Here the CDR3 DNA reads TGCAGCGTCGCTGTAGGTCAGAACTATGGCTACACCTTC. Translation gives CSVAVGQNYGYTF. Full variable domain (outside the CDR3, taken from reference TRBV29-1 and TRBJ1-2): SAVISQKPSRDICQRGTSLTIQCQVDSQVTMMFWYRQQPGQSLTLIATANQGSEATYESGFVIDKFPISRPNLTFSTLTVSNMSPEDSSIYLCSVAVGQNYGYTFGSGTRLTVV.

V is TRBV29-1 and J is TRBJ1-5; D is ambiguous. V gave up 5 bases and J gave up 4 bases, with 12 bases separating them. Per the germline V gene, CDR1 is SQVTM and CDR2 is ANQGSEA. CDR3 length: 13 amino acids. The CDR3 nucleotides are TGCAGCGTTCGCCTGGACGGGAATCAGCCCCAGCATTTT. Its translation is CSVRLDGNQPQHF.

This clonotype was observed at least ten times. V usage is TRBV7-9 and J usage is TRBJ2-1; TRBD2 is a possible D gene (6 bases). The germline CDR1 and CDR2 sequences are SEHNR and FQNEAQ (reference sequence). The CDR3 has 12 residues. V lost 6 bases and J 9 bases, leaving 12 bases between the germline ends. The CDR3 DNA reads TGTGCCAGCAGTCAGGACTATCGTGAGCAGTTCTTC. This gives the protein CASSQDYREQFF. The variable domain in full, with the rest retrieved from reference TRBV7-9 and TRBJ2-1, is DTGVSQNPRHKITKRGQNVTFRCDPISEHNRLYWYRQTLGQGPEFLTYFQNEAQLEKSRLLSDRFSAERPKGSFSTLEIQRTEQGDSAMYLCASSQDYREQFFGPGTRLTVL.